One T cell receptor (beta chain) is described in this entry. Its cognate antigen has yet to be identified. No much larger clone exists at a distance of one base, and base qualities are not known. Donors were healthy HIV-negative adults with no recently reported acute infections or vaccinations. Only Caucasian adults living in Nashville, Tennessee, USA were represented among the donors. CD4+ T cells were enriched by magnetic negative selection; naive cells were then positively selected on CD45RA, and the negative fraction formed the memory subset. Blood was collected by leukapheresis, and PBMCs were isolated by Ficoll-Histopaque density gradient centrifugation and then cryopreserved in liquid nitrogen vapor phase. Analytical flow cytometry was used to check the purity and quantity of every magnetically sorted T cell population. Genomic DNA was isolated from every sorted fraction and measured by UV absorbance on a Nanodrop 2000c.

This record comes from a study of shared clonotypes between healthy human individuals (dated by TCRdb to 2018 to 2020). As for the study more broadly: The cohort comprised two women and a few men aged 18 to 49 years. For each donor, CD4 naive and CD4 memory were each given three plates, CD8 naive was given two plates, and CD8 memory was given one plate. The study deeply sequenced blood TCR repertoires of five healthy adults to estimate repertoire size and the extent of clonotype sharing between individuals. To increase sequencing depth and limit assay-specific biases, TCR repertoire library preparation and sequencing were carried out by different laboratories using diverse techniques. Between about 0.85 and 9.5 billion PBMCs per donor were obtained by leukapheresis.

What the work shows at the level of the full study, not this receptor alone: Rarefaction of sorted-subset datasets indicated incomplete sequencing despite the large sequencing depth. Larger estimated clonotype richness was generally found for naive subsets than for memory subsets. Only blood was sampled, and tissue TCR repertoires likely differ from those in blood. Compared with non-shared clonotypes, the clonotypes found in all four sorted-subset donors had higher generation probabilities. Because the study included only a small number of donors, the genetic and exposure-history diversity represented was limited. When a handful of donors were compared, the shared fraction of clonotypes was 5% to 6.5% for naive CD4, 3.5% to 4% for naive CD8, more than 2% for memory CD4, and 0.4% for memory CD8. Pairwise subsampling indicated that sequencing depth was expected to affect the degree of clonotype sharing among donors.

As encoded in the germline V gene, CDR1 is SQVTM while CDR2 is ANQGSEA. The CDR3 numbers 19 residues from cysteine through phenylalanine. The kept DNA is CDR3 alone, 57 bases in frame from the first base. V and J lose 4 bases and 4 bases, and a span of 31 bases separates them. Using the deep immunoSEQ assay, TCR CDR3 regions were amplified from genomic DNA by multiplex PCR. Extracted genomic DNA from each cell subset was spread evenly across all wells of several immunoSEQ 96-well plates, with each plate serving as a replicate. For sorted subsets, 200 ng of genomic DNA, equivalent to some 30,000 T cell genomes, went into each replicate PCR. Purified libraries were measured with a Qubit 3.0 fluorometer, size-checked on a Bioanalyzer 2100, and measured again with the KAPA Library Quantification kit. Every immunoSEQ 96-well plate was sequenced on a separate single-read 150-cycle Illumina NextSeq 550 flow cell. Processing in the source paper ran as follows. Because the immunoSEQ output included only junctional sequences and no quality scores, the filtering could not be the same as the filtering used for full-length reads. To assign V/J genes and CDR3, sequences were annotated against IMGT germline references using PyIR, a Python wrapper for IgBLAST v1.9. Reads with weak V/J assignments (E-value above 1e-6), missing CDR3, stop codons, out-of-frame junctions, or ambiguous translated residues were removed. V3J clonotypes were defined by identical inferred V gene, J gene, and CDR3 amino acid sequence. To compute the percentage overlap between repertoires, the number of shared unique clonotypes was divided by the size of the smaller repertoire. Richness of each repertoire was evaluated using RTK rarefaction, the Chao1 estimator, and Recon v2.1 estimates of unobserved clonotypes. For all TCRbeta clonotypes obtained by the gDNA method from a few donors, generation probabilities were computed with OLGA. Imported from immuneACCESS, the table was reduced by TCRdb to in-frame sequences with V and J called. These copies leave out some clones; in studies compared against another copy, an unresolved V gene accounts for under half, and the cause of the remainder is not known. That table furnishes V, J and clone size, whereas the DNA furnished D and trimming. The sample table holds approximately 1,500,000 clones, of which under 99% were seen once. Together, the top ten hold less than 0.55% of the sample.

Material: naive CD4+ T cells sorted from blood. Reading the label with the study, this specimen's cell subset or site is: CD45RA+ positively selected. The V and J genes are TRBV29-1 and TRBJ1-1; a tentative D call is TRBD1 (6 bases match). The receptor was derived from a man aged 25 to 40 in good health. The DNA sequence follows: TGCAGCGTTGTAAATGACAGGCAAAAAGTGTTATCTGGGTCCACTGAAGCTTTCTTT. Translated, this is CSVVNDRQKVLSGSTEAFF.